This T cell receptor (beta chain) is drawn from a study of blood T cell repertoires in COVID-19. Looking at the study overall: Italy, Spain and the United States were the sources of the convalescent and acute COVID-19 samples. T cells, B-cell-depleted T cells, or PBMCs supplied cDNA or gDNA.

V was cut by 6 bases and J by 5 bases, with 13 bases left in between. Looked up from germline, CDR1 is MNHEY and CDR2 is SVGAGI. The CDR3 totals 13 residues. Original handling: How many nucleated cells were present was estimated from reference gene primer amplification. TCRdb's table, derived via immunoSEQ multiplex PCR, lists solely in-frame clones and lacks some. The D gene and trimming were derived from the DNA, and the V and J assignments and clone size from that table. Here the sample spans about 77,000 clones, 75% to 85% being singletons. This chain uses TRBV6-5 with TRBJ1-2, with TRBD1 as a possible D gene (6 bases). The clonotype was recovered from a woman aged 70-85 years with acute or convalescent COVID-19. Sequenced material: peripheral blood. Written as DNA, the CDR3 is TGTGCCAGCAGCACAACACAGGGATATGGCTACACCTTC. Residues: CASSTTQGYGYTF.